This T cell receptor (beta chain) emerged from a study of blood T cell repertoires in COVID-19. The CDR3 runs to 14 residues. V lost 2 bases and J 4 bases, leaving 12 bases between the germline ends. CDR1 GTSNPN and CDR2 SVGIG come from the germline V gene (reference sequence). Enrolment of Seattle patients took place during active infection, and they were followed longitudinally. This table comes from immunoSEQ multiplex PCR, and its TCRdb copy is limited to in-frame clones, with some not included. The data hold about 170,000 clones, with approximately 87% observed a single time. This rearrangement joins TRBV30 to TRBJ1-5; possible D gene TRBD1, 5 bases. The source material was peripheral blood. The receptor comes from a woman in her sixties or seventies with COVID-19, enrolled during active disease. CDR3 amino acids: CAWSQGERNQPQHF. The CDR3 DNA is TGTGCCTGGAGTCAGGGTGAAAGGAATCAGCCCCAGCATTTT.